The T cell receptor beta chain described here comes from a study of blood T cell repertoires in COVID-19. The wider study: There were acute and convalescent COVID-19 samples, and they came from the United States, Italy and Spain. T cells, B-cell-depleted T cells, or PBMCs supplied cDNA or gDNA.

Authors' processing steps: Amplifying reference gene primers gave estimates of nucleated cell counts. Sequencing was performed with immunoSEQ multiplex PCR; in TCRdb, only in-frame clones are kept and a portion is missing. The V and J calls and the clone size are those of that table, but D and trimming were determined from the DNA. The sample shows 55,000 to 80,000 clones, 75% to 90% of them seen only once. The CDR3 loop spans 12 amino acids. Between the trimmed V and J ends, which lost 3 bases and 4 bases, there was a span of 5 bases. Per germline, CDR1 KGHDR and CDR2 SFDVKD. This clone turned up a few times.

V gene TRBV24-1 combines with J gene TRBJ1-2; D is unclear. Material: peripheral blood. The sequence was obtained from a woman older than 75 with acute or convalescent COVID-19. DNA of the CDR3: TGTGCCACCAGTGATCAGTTCTATGGCTACACCTTC. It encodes CATSDQFYGYTF.